Sequencing of this T cell receptor beta chain was carried out in a study of blood T cell repertoires in COVID-19. The CDR3 extends over 17 amino acids. The J segment lost 4 bases and the V segment lost 7 bases, leaving 9 bases of the junction unmatched. Germline V CDR1 and CDR2: MNHEY, SMNVEV (reference sequence). Original handling: Cell counts per sample came from amplifying reference gene primers. Assay: immunoSEQ multiplex PCR; the TCRdb copy retains only in-frame clones and omits some. V, J and clone size are taken as reported in that table, and D and trimming were inferred from the DNA itself. The table records approximately 270,000 clones, 80% to 95% of them present only once.

This clonotype originated in a man aged 35-49 years who had been exposed to COVID-19. The chain recombines TRBV27 with TRBJ2-1, with 14 nucleotides matching TRBD2. Material: PBMCs or T cells enriched from blood (not recorded which). CDR3 residues: CASTSARLAGGYNEQFF. In DNA, the CDR3 is TGTGCCAGCACCTCCGCCCGACTAGCGGGAGGGTACAATGAGCAGTTCTTC.